This T cell receptor beta chain appears in the sequencing data of a study of tumor-infiltrating lymphocytes in primary liver carcinoma (dated by TCRdb to about 2017). A note on the overall study: Of the five patients (three men and two women, aged 30 to 69 years), four had hepatocellular carcinoma and one had combined HCC and intrahepatic cholangiocarcinoma. Samples yielded roughly 3.65 to 7.5 million productive TCRbeta reads; read depth did not differ significantly between tissue types. The five patients had tumors staged T1-T3 N0M0, with maximum diameters ranging from roughly 4 to 10 cm. The study combined TCRbeta repertoire sequencing, expression microarrays and whole-exome sequencing across five regions of each liver tumor, with adjacent normal tissue and blood. Agilent mRNA microarray profiling was performed on the roughly 25 tumor region samples to relate TCRbeta repertoire diversity to the local molecular phenotype. High reproducibility was observed for the technical replicate repertoires, with mean shared-clone rates around 0.9 and correlation coefficients above 0.95. A total of 35 specimens from 5 patients underwent TCRbeta repertoire sequencing, comprising about 25 tumor regions, 5 adjacent noncancerous liver tissues and 5 peripheral blood samples.

Using a constant-region primer and ProtoScript II reverse transcriptase, TCRbeta-specific cDNA was reverse-transcribed from 500 ng total RNA. The TCRbeta libraries were prepared through three rounds of nested multiplex PCR following a slightly modified ARM-PCR procedure. Multiplex TRBV1-TRBV30 forward primers and a Cbeta reverse primer were used in the first two PCR rounds, each of which was run for around 9 cycles. Sample barcodes and Illumina adapters were added in a final 25-cycle PCR with Deep VentR polymerase. Before sequencing, amplicons between 200 and 500 bp were purified from gel using a QIAquick gel extraction kit. An Illumina HiSeq 2500 was used to sequence the TCRbeta amplicons, generating 250-bp paired-end reads. In the source study's methods: Reads were quality-trimmed with Trimmomatic v0.33, and paired reads were merged with FLASH v1.2.11 to recover full CDR3 sequences. V, D and J germline segments were assigned to the rearranged TCRbeta sequences using MiGEC v1.2.1b. Clonotype statistics, along with Shannon-Wiener diversity indices, were calculated using VDJtools v1.0.0. Except for diversity analysis, only each sample's 250 most abundant clonotypes were used in subsequent analyses to reduce sampling bias. The raw public data were reprocessed by TCRdb itself: fastp quality trimming at Q25, MiXCR clonotype calling, in-frame beta chains only. One record per CDR3 amino acid sequence lists the most common genes and DNA. The V and J calls and clone size come from TCRdb's table, not from the authors' own analysis. The sample has tens of thousands of distinct CDR3 sequences on record, about three quarters of them singletons. Together, the top ten hold about 25% of the sample.

Total RNA and DNA were co-extracted without cell sorting from about 19-30 mg of bulk tissue using the AllPrep DNA/RNA mini kit. Between late 2015 and March 2016, about five patients in China with histopathologically diagnosed primary liver carcinoma had their tumors surgically resected. At the time of sampling, the patients were treatment-naive and had chronic HBV infection. Five spatially separated regions were sampled per tumor: superior, inferior, left-lateral and right-lateral poles, plus the tumor centre. More than 85% viable tumor cells were found by histology in every tumor sample. Fresh tumor and adjacent tissue pieces were bisected; one half was stored in RNAlater at -80°C, the other sent for histology. Note on this clonotype: Its target antigen remains unknown. Sequence at one end of the junction differs from germline and may be a read error.

The research as a whole found: Pairs of tumor regions showed greater repertoire overlap (mean roughly 36%) than tumor-adjacent pairs (around 17%) or tumor-blood pairs (roughly 15%), which is consistent with antigen-driven expansion. Bulk unsorted samples precluded comparing CD4+ and CD8+ T cell repertoires. Only the TCR beta chain was sequenced, which likely underestimates true repertoire diversity because unpaired alpha chains were not captured. Just about 8-25% of top clones turned up in all five regions of a tumor, which suggests spatial heterogeneity among tumor-infiltrating T cells. Only a few patients were included in the study, and the authors note that the findings should be validated in a larger study. A significantly larger repertoire fraction was made up by the top 250 clones in tumors than in blood (p = 0.039).

From the cysteine through the phenylalanine, the CDR3 covers 15 amino acids. The read is trimmed to its CDR3 DNA, 45 bases read in frame from base 1. Here the chain combines TRBV12-3 or TRBV12-4 and TRBJ2-3, with the D gene too uncertain to name. The material sequenced was liver tumor tissue from sampling region 3. The label giving this sample's cell subset or site can be read as: tumor region T3, left-lateral pole. This receptor was obtained from a man aged 40-49 years with primary liver carcinoma and hepatitis B virus infection. This receptor has the CDR3 CACSSPEGCTDTQYF. The DNA reads TGTGCCTGCAGTTCCCCTGAAGGTTGCACAGATACGCAGTATTTT.